The 22 T cell receptor beta chains below come from one sample, sequenced in a study of blood T cell repertoires in COVID-19. Data came from immunoSEQ multiplex PCR; TCRdb stores just in-frame clones and leaves some out. The table includes more than 350,000 clones, nearly 90% detected once. Material for sequencing was PBMCs or T cells enriched from blood (not recorded which). Receptors originate from a woman under 30 who had been exposed to COVID-19.

J is TRBJ2-2 and V is TRBV27; 8 bases match TRBD1. Germline V gene data show CDR1 as MNHEY and CDR2 as SMNVEV (reference sequence). The CDR3 totals 16 residues. After removal of 3 bases from V and 5 bases from J, the junction contained 8 bases not matched to a gene. The CDR3 is CASSFPGQGLTGELFF. The DNA of the CDR3 is TGTGCCAGCAGTTTCCCCGGACAGGGCCTGACCGGGGAGCTGTTTTTT.

The chain combines TRBV5-1 with TRBJ2-2; D call uncertain. Germline V gives CDR1 SGHRS, CDR2 YFSETQ. V lost 0 bases, J lost 0 bases, and 3 bases lay in between. CDR3 length equals 14 residues. The DNA of the CDR3 is TGCGCCAGCAGCTTGGACTCGAACACCGGGGAGCTGTTTTTT. Translation gives CASSLDSNTGELFF.

Only a few counts were recorded for this clone. The V and J genes are TRBV10-1 and TRBJ1-1, with D unresolved. V was clipped by 7 bases and J by 1 base, with 7 bases between them. The CDR3 is 12 residues long. Germline V CDR1 and CDR2: WNHNN, SYGVQD (reference sequence). CDR3 in amino acids: CASKAGNTEAFF. CDR3 DNA sequence: TGCGCCAGCAAGGCAGGGAACACTGAAGCTTTCTTT.

As DNA, the CDR3 is TGTGCCAGCTTCTCCGGGACAGGGTCTAATGAGCAGTTCTTC. It codes for CASFSGTGSNEQFF. The chain links TRBV27 to TRBJ2-1; the match to TRBD1 covers 9 bases. The CDR3 length is 14 residues. Germline CDR1 MNHEY, CDR2 SMNVEV (reference sequence). V was clipped by 8 bases and J by 7 bases; unmatched bases: 9.

About this clone: The same CDR3 arises from other DNA sequences in this sample as well. V usage is TRBV18 and J usage is TRBJ1-6, with TRBD1 matching 8 bases. This CDR3 spans 13 amino acids. The germline V gene has CDR1 KGHSH and CDR2 LQKENI. Losses at the gene ends were 6 bases for V and 10 bases for J; bases not matched to a gene: 5. CDR3 region: CASSPDRVSPLHF. CDR3 coding DNA: TGTGCCAGCTCTCCGGACAGGGTATCACCCCTCCACTTT.

The V gene is TRBV10-3, the J gene TRBJ2-7; 10 bases align to TRBD1. The CDR3 sequence is 14 residues long. V trimming: 1 base; J trimming: 6 bases; junction bases outside the gene matches: 3. Germline V gene data show CDR1 as ENHRY and CDR2 as SYGVKD. The CDR3 DNA sequence: TGTGCCATCAGTGAGTTGAGGGACAGGGGCGAGCAGTACTTC. It codes for CAISELRDRGEQYF.

The rearrangement links TRBV28 to TRBJ2-1; TRBD2 agrees at 14 bases. The germline gives CDR1 MDHEN, CDR2 SYDVKM. V lost 6 bases and J lost 1; bases outside the gene matches: 8. The length of the CDR3 is 18 residues. The CDR3 DNA reads TGTGCCAGCAGCAACGGACTAGCGGGAGGACCGTCCTACAATGAGCAGTTCTTC. Amino acids: CASSNGLAGGPSYNEQFF. Supplemented by reference TRBV28 and TRBJ2-1, the full variable domain reads DVKVTQSSRYLVKRTGEKVFLECVQDMDHENMFWYRQDPGLGLRLIYFSYDVKMKEKGDIPEGYSVSREKKERFSLILESASTNQTSMYLCASSNGLAGGPSYNEQFFGPGTRLTVL.

This clone was seen just once. This chain links TRBV28 with TRBJ2-7; no clear D. The CDR3 sequence is 12 residues long. Trimming cost V 6 bases and J 3 bases, with 9 bases left between them. Germline V gives CDR1 MDHEN, CDR2 SYDVKM. The CDR3 DNA sequence: TGTGCCAGCAGCGACGACTTCTACGAGCAGTACTTC. Translated, it gives CASSDDFYEQYF.

V usage is TRBV6-2 or TRBV6-3 and J usage is TRBJ2-7; D may be TRBD1 (6 bases). The V end was cut by 2 bases, the J end by 5 bases, with 7 bases between. This CDR3 contains 12 residues. Germline values: CDR1 MNHEY, CDR2 SVGEGT. In nucleotides, the CDR3 is TGTGCCAGCAGTTACAACAGGGACGAGCAGTACTTC. Translated, it gives CASSYNRDEQYF.

The V gene is TRBV29-1, the J gene TRBJ2-5; 7 bases align to TRBD1. Germline values: CDR1 SQVTM, CDR2 ANQGSEA. V trimming: 0 bases; J trimming: 2 bases; junction bases outside the gene matches: 0. The CDR3 length is 13 residues. CDR3 in DNA: TGCAGCGTTGAAGAACAGGGGCAAGAGACCCAGTACTTC. Translating gives CSVEEQGQETQYF.

The genes are TRBV19 and TRBJ2-1; 12 nucleotides match TRBD2. There are 14 residues in the CDR3. Germline assignment: CDR1 LNHDA and CDR2 SQIVND (reference sequence). V lost 4 bases to trimming and J lost 8 bases; unmatched junction nucleotides: 3. In DNA form, the CDR3 reads TGTGCCAGTAGTAAGACTAGCGGGAGACATGAGCAGTTCTTC. Residues: CASSKTSGRHEQFF.

This sequence joins TRBV27 and TRBJ2-2; D perhaps matches TRBD1 (5 bases). This CDR3 is 15 amino acids long. Germline CDR1 is MNHEY and CDR2 is SMNVEV (reference sequence). Trimming shortened V by 5 bases and J by 5 bases, and 15 bases separated the two germline ends. The CDR3 DNA follows: TGTGCCAGCAGTGAGAGGCAGGGCCGGACCGGGGAGCTGTTTTTT. Protein: CASSERQGRTGELFF.

J is TRBJ1-4 and V is TRBV7-4; D remains ambiguous. Germline V CDR1 and CDR2: SGHVT, SQSDAQ. This CDR3 is built from 21 residues. V lost 2 bases, J lost 0 bases, and 25 bases lay in between. DNA of the CDR3: TGTGCCAGCAGCTTATGCCCCGAGAATGTCTGGGCGACGACAACTAATGAAAAACTGTTTTTT. Its translation is CASSLCPENVWATTTNEKLFF.

The V gene is TRBV6-5, the J gene TRBJ2-6, with a possible D match to TRBD1 (6 bases). Between the trimmed V and J ends, which lost 6 bases and 4 bases, there was a span of 13 bases. The germline V gene has CDR1 MNHEY and CDR2 SVGAGI. There are 15 residues in the CDR3. The CDR3 DNA reads TGTGCCAGCAGCTTACAGGGCCCAGGGGCCAACGTCCTGACTTTC. Residues: CASSLQGPGANVLTF.

The chain has TRBV27 and TRBJ2-1; 7 bases map to TRBD2. The J segment lost 11 bases and the V segment lost 3 bases, leaving 7 bases of the junction unmatched. Per the germline V gene, CDR1 is MNHEY and CDR2 is SMNVEV (reference sequence). The CDR3 loop spans 13 amino acids. In DNA, the CDR3 is TGTGCCAGCAGTTTCCATCTAGCGGATCAGCAGTTCTTC. It encodes CASSFHLADQQFF.

J is TRBJ2-7 and V is TRBV19, with a weak D call TRBD2 (6 bases). Trimming removed 9 bases from V and 5 bases from J, with 17 bases in between. The CDR3 extends over 13 amino acids. Germline CDR1 and CDR2: LNHDA and SQIVND (reference sequence). The CDR3 region has the DNA TGTGCCAGACCCGGAGGGGTCAGGAACGAGCAGTACTTC. This gives the protein CARPGGVRNEQYF.

The rearrangement links TRBV7-9 to TRBJ1-1; D remains unclear. Germline CDR1 and CDR2: SEHNR and FQNEAQ (reference sequence). Between the trimmed V and J ends, which lost 5 bases and 6 bases, there was a span of 10 bases. The CDR3 extends over 12 amino acids. This CDR3 is CASSTRSPEAFF. CDR3 sequence (DNA): TGTGCCAGCAGCACCCGGAGTCCTGAAGCTTTCTTT.

The chain is built from TRBV19 and TRBJ2-5; unclear D gene. From germline, CDR1 is LNHDA and CDR2 SQIVND (reference sequence). CDR3 length equals 13 residues. Trimming removed 3 bases from V and 0 bases from J, with 5 bases in between. This CDR3 reads CASSITDQETQYF. CDR3 nucleotide sequence: TGTGCCAGTAGTATCACAGACCAAGAGACCCAGTACTTC.

The chain employs TRBV4-3 and TRBJ1-4, with D uncertain. Looked up from germline, CDR1 is LGHNA and CDR2 is YSLEER. V was clipped by 1 base and J by 5 bases, with 11 bases between them. CDR3 length: 15 amino acids. CDR3 in amino acids: CASSQGALPNEKLFF. The CDR3 coding sequence is TGCGCCAGCAGCCAAGGGGCCCTGCCCAATGAAAAACTGTTTTTT.

This chain uses TRBV7-2 with TRBJ2-5, with 13 bases aligning to TRBD2. V was pared by 1 base and J by 3 bases, with 5 bases of the junction left unmatched. Germline assignment: CDR1 SGHTA and CDR2 FQGNSA. The CDR3 spans 17 residues. The CDR3 sequence: CASSLGLTSGGEETQYF. CDR3 bases: TGTGCCAGCAGCTTAGGATTAACTAGCGGGGGGGAAGAGACCCAGTACTTC.

The gene calls are TRBV11-2 and TRBJ2-5, with 8 bases identical to TRBD2. Trimming took 1 base from V and 5 from J; bases not matched to a gene: 9. CDR3 length equals 16 residues. Germline CDR1 SGHAT, CDR2 FQNNGV. The DNA for the CDR3 is TGTGCCAGCAGCTTAGTTCCAGCGGGAGAGGGGGAGACCCAGTACTTC. Its translation is CASSLVPAGEGETQYF.

The chain employs TRBV5-1 and TRBJ2-7; a possible D gene is TRBD1 (5 bases). Germline CDR1 SGHRS, CDR2 YFSETQ. V shed 6 bases and J shed 4 bases, with 11 bases lying between them. The CDR3 is 12 amino acids. The CDR3, as DNA: TGCGCCAGCAAGCAAGGGGAATACGAGCAGTACTTC. It codes for CASKQGEYEQYF.